These 24 T cell receptor beta chains originate from one sample sequenced in a study of T cell repertoires in cytomegalovirus infection. Their antigens remain unidentified. One entry per CDR3 protein results from TCRdb running MiXCR on the reads. The sample carries approximately 1,000,000 distinct CDR3 sequences, roughly 30% recorded once. Specimen: cultured CD8+ T cells from PBMCs, collected from culture after CMV antigen stimulation. The receptors shown here come from a human donor in good health (CMV status not recorded). Some clones in this sample may be carry-over from other donors' samples.

The CDR3 spells CASSHGQGARYGYTF. CDR3 in DNA: TGTGCCAGCAGCCATGGGCAGGGAGCACGCTATGGCTACACCTTC. This chain links TRBV14 with TRBJ1-2; a weak D match, TRBD1 (5 bases). Per germline, CDR1 SGHDN and CDR2 FVKESK. This CDR3 is 15 amino acids long. The ends were cut back, 3 bases at V and 4 bases at J, with 15 bases in the middle.

At least ten counts were recorded for this clonotype. This CDR3 reads CASSAYGTDEKLFF. The DNA of the CDR3 is TGTGCCAGCAGCGCATATGGGACAGATGAAAAACTGTTTTTT. This chain links TRBV7-2 with TRBJ1-4; TRBD1 matches at 7 bases. Germline loops: CDR1 SGHTA, CDR2 FQGNSA. The CDR3 is 14 residues long. V shed 5 bases, J shed 6 bases, and the junction held 6 bases outside the gene matches.

The V gene is TRBV7-8, the J gene TRBJ1-2; D uncertain. Trimming shortened V by 1 base and J by 0 bases, and 18 bases separated the two germline ends. The CDR3 spans 18 residues. The germline gives CDR1 SGHVS, CDR2 FQNEAQ. CDR3 DNA: TGTGCCAGCAGCTTAGGACTACTTGGGCCCATTGCTAACTATGGCTACACCTTC. Translation: CASSLGLLGPIANYGYTF.

This clonotype was seen ten or more times. The chain couples TRBV28 to TRBJ1-1; 8 bases are a match to TRBD1. The germline gives CDR1 MDHEN, CDR2 SYDVKM. The CDR3 length is 15 residues. With V trimmed by 6 bases and J by 1 base, 7 bases remained unmatched. CDR3 protein: CASRLHGTGNTEAFF. The CDR3 DNA reads TGTGCCAGCAGACTTCACGGGACAGGGAACACTGAAGCTTTCTTT.

This sequence joins TRBV28 and TRBJ2-7; 9 bases are a match to TRBD1. Germline assignment: CDR1 MDHEN and CDR2 SYDVKM. The CDR3 has 13 amino acids. V lost 2 bases and J lost 13; bases outside the gene matches: 9. For the CDR3, the DNA is TGTGCCAGCAGTTTAAGGGACAGGGATGAGCGATACGTC. Translated, it gives CASSLRDRDERYV.

This clonotype showed up just a few times. The rearrangement joins TRBV6-2 or TRBV6-3 to TRBJ2-3; TRBD2 aligns across 10 bases. The J segment lost 5 bases and the V segment lost 0 bases, leaving 11 bases of the junction unmatched. Per the germline V gene, CDR1 is MNHEY and CDR2 is SVGEGT. The CDR3 is made up of 18 amino acids. DNA of the CDR3: TGTGCCAGCAGTTACTCGAGTCGGCGGCGACTAGCGGGAGATACGCAGTATTTT. Residues: CASSYSSRRRLAGDTQYF.

This clonotype was counted a few times. V is TRBV27 and J is TRBJ1-1; 8 bases align to TRBD1. The germline V gene encodes CDR1 MNHEY and CDR2 SMNVEV (reference sequence). With 6 bases clipped from V and 1 base from J, the junction kept 7 bases outside the gene matches. The CDR3 sequence is 15 residues long. CDR3 protein: CASSERQGKNTEAFF. The DNA of the CDR3 is TGTGCCAGCAGCGAAAGACAGGGGAAGAACACTGAAGCTTTCTTT.

This rearrangement joins TRBV7-9 to TRBJ1-6, with D tentatively TRBD1 (6 bases). V was pared by 5 bases and J by 7 bases, with 15 bases between. CDR3 size: 15 residues. CDR1 SEHNR and CDR2 FQNEAQ come from the germline V gene (reference sequence). CDR3 sequence (DNA): TGTGCCAGCAGCAACAGGGAGGGAAGAAATTCACCCCTCCACTTT. Translated, it gives CASSNREGRNSPLHF.

The chain carries TRBV7-9 and TRBJ2-1; D is uncertain. V lost 3 bases and J 7 bases, leaving 7 bases between the germline ends. Per the germline V gene, CDR1 is SEHNR and CDR2 is FQNEAQ (reference sequence). The CDR3 has 12 amino acids. The CDR3 DNA is TGTGCCAGCAGCTTCAACCAAAATGAGCAGTTCTTC. Protein product: CASSFNQNEQFF.

This clonotype was seen many times. The chain joins TRBV19 to TRBJ1-1; D is unresolved. The V and J ends lost 9 bases and 1 base respectively, with 15 bases between them. This CDR3 has 14 residues. Germline assignment: CDR1 LNHDA and CDR2 SQIVND (reference sequence). CDR3 bases: TGTGCCAGCAGTTTGAAGGGTCCGAACACTGAAGCTTTCTTT. Its protein product is CASSLKGPNTEAFF.

CDR3 coding DNA: TGCGCCAGCAGCCAAGATCTTAGGGGGCACTATGGCTACACCTTC. Translation: CASSQDLRGHYGYTF. The chain links TRBV4-1 to TRBJ1-2; 7 nucleotides line up with TRBD1. Germline CDR1 MGHRA, CDR2 YSYEKL. The V and J ends lost 0 bases and 3 bases, in that order; junction bases with no gene match: 4. The CDR3 spans 15 residues.

A few counts support this clonotype. The chain employs TRBV24-1 and TRBJ1-5; no firm D call. Germline V gene data show CDR1 as KGHDR and CDR2 as SFDVKD. V was trimmed by 5 bases and J by 1 base, leaving 8 bases between them. This CDR3 region has 14 residues. Written as DNA, the CDR3 is TGTGCCACCAGTGTTGGGATAAGCAATCAGCCCCAGCATTTT. This encodes CATSVGISNQPQHF.

V is TRBV11-2 and J is TRBJ2-3; D possibly corresponds to TRBD1 (6 bases). The germline CDR1 and CDR2 sequences are SGHAT and FQNNGV. Trimming removed 8 bases at V and 0 bases at J, with 12 bases between. The CDR3 covers 14 residues. The CDR3 loop reads CASGGGFSTDTQYF. For the CDR3, the DNA is TGTGCCAGCGGGGGCGGGTTTAGCACAGATACGCAGTATTTT. The full variable domain, its missing parts supplied by reference TRBV11-2 and TRBJ2-3, is EAGVAQSPRYKIIEKRQSVAFWCNPISGHATLYWYQQILGQGPKLLIQFQNNGVVDDSQLPKDRFSAERLKGVDSTLKIQPAKLEDSAVYLCASGGGFSTDTQYFGPGTRLTVL.

This clonotype was picked up a small number of times. The chain employs TRBV3-1 and TRBJ2-7, with D perhaps matching TRBD2 (7 bases). Germline loops: CDR1 LGHDT, CDR2 YNNKEL (reference sequence). The CDR3 has 15 residues. The germline V and J ends were trimmed by 2 bases and 4 bases, with 15 bases remaining between them. CDR3 sequence reads: CASSQSGGGPYEQYV. CDR3 DNA: TGTGCCAGCAGCCAATCTGGGGGGGGGCCTTACGAGCAGTACGTC.

This chain's CDR3 is CASSLSRVGYNEQFF. As DNA, the CDR3 is TGTGCCAGCAGTTTATCGAGGGTAGGTTACAATGAGCAGTTCTTC. V is TRBV27 and J is TRBJ2-1; possible D gene TRBD2, 5 bases. V dropped 0 bases and J dropped 4 bases, with 10 bases sitting between them. Germline values: CDR1 MNHEY, CDR2 SMNVEV (reference sequence). The CDR3 is 15 amino acids.

This clonotype appeared a few times. The rearrangement links TRBV7-8 to TRBJ2-1; a weak D match, TRBD2 (6 bases). Germline loops: CDR1 SGHVS, CDR2 FQNEAQ. The CDR3 covers 14 residues. V was pared by 8 bases and J by 5 bases, with 16 bases between. The CDR3 region is CASGRDSLNNEQFF. CDR3 DNA sequence: TGTGCCAGCGGCAGGGACTCCTTAAACAATGAGCAGTTCTTC.

This clonotype was seen ten or more times. The V call is TRBV4-3, the J call TRBJ2-3, with unresolved D. The ends were cut back, 0 bases at V and 0 bases at J, with 7 bases in the middle. This CDR3 comprises 15 residues. Germline-derived CDR1 and CDR2 are LGHNA and YSLEER. CDR3 DNA sequence: TGCGCCAGCAGCCAAGATGGAACTAGCACAGATACGCAGTATTTT. It yields the protein CASSQDGTSTDTQYF.

This clonotype showed up just a few times. This chain uses TRBV6-5 with TRBJ1-2, with no clear D. The CDR3 spans 14 residues. Germline CDR1 MNHEY, CDR2 SVGAGI. V lost 1 base, J lost 4 bases, and 10 bases lay in between. CDR3 region: CASSYLASGYGYTF. CDR3 sequence (DNA): TGTGCCAGCAGTTACTTGGCGAGTGGCTATGGCTACACCTTC.

CDR3 DNA sequence: TGCGCCAGCAGTCAATTTCGGGTGTCCGTTGTAAAGACCCAGTACTTC. This sequence encodes CASSQFRVSVVKTQYF. The chain links TRBV23-1 to TRBJ2-5; no firm D call. TRBV23-1 is an ORF, and what it does is uncertain. The CDR3 spans 16 residues. With 1 base removed from V and 6 bases from J, the gap between germline ends came to 18 bases.

The chain couples TRBV9 to TRBJ2-5; 8 bases are shared with TRBD1. After removal of 3 bases from V and 3 bases from J, the junction contained 7 bases not matched to a gene. CDR1 is SGDLS and CDR2 is YYNGEE in the germline V gene. CDR3 length: 15 residues. CDR3 amino acids: CASSDDWTGKETQYF. The CDR3 DNA is TGTGCCAGCAGCGACGATTGGACAGGGAAAGAGACCCAGTACTTC. The variable domain in full, with the rest retrieved from reference TRBV9 and TRBJ2-5, is DSGVTQTPKHLITATGQRVTLRCSPRSGDLSVYWYQQSLDQGLQFLIQYYNGEERAKGNILERFSAQQFPDLHSELNLSSLELGDSALYFCASSDDWTGKETQYFGPGTRLLVL.

This chain connects TRBV12-3 or TRBV12-4 to TRBJ2-5; D is uncertain. The CDR3 consists of 13 residues. V was shortened by 3 bases and J by 4 bases, with 9 bases between the two germline ends. CDR3 DNA sequence: TGTGCCAGCAGTTTCTTGGGTACAGAGACCCAGTACTTC. Protein product: CASSFLGTETQYF.

The chain couples TRBV6-6 to TRBJ2-1; D is unresolved. The CDR3 is 15 amino acids. The germline CDR1 and CDR2 sequences are MNHNY and SVGAGI (reference sequence). Trimming took off 5 bases at V and 0 bases at J, with 11 bases between the two ends. CDR3 amino acids: CASSKDASSYNEQFF. CDR3 nucleotides: TGTGCCAGCAGTAAAGATGCTAGCTCCTACAATGAGCAGTTCTTC.

This clonotype has ten or more counts. The chain uses TRBV12-3 or TRBV12-4 and TRBJ2-7; D may correspond to TRBD1 or TRBD2 (5 bases each). Trimming pared 0 bases from V and 2 bases from J, leaving 5 bases between. The CDR3 extends over 13 amino acids. CDR3 DNA sequence: TGTGCCAGCAGTTTAGCGGGGGCCTACGAGCAGTACGTC. Protein product: CASSLAGAYEQYV.

This clonotype was seen more than once but under ten times. The chain combines TRBV12-3 or TRBV12-4 with TRBJ2-3; D call uncertain. Trimming cost V 0 bases and J 0 bases, with 19 bases left between them. The CDR3 contains 19 residues. The DNA of the CDR3 is TGTGCCAGCAGTTTAGCGCCGTCGTACCTTGCGCTTAGCACAGATACGCAGTATTTT. Protein product: CASSLAPSYLALSTDTQYF.